This TCR beta chain stems from a study of human T cells and chemical hapten exposure. TCRdb passed the RACE reads through MiXCR, listing each CDR3 protein once. The sample yields some 38,000 distinct CDR3 sequences, over 7.5% seen once. This clonotype was counted at least ten times. The antigen remains undetermined. Study observations and caveats: TCRs exceeding 1 in 1000 frequency stayed unchanged with DPC sensitization. Against controls, expanded TCRs gave rise to significantly more large CDR3 similarity clusters.

Time point of the sample: patch test 3, about 24 weeks after DPC sensitization. Treatment indicated: therapeutic diphenylcyclopropenone sensitization with weekly scalp DPC. The template was total RNA from unfractionated whole blood. Germline values: CDR1 SGHTA, CDR2 FQGNSA. J lost 3 bases, V lost 4 bases, and 6 bases had no gene match. CDR3 size: 14 residues. The sequencing used whole blood, collected in connection with sensitization to the hapten diphenylcyclopropenone (DPC). The TCR originated in a man aged 50 to 60 with alopecia areata. Some clones in this sample may be carry-over from other donors' samples. This sequence joins TRBV7-2 and TRBJ2-7; 7 bases match TRBD1. The CDR3 is CASSSQTGSYEQYF. The CDR3 DNA reads TGTGCCAGCAGCTCGCAGACAGGGAGCTACGAGCAGTACTTC. Drawing the rest from reference TRBV7-2 and TRBJ2-7, the complete variable domain is GAGVSQSPSNKVTEKGKDVELRCDPISGHTALYWYRQSLGQGLEFLIYFQGNSAPDKSGLPSDRFSAERTGGSVSTLTIQRTQQEDSAVYLCASSSQTGSYEQYFGPGTRLTVT.